This TCR beta chain was sequenced during a study of immune evolution from preneoplasia to lung adenocarcinoma. The overall study: HLA loss of heterozygosity: less than 9% AIS, about 15% MIA, about 35% ADC, none AAH.

Repertoires were generated with immunoSEQ multiplex PCR, while TCRdb's copy carries only in-frame clones and drops some. The top ten clones hold 5.7% of a sample with 27,000 or so clones, around 74% of them seen once. The CDR3 covers 16 residues. Germline V gene data show CDR1 as GTSNPN and CDR2 as SVGIG (reference sequence). The ends were cut back, 0 bases at V and 4 bases at J, with 18 bases in the middle. The sample consisted of FFPE invasive lung adenocarcinoma tissue. The chain links TRBV30 to TRBJ1-1; no definite D call. This TCR came from a person aged 55 to 70 with invasive lung adenocarcinoma. Some clones in this sample may be carry-over from other donors' samples. The CDR3, as DNA: TGTGCCTGGAGTGTTGACCCTCGCTTTGGCGGCACTGAAGCTTTCTTT. Amino acids: CAWSVDPRFGGTEAFF.